The T cell receptor (beta chain) described here comes from a study of regulatory T cells in long-lasting Graves disease. The V end lost 2 bases, the J end lost 2 bases, and 6 bases lay between the germline ends. Germline CDR1 and CDR2: MDHEN and SYDVKM. This CDR3 is 13 amino acids long. Time point: persistent/refractory GD, antithyroid drugs over 5 years with positive TRAb. PBMCs provided the RNA from which the TCR library was made. To make TCR beta libraries, researchers used iRepertoire HTBI primers and Arm-PCR of CDR3 regions. One entry per CDR3 protein results from TCRdb running MiXCR on the multiplex PCR reads. The repertoire holds some 330,000 distinct CDR3 sequences, with 20% to 25% as singletons. This clonotype was seen repeatedly, ten times or more. Its antigen remains unidentified. Findings and limits, study-wide: When disease was persistent, TRBV28, TRBJ1-2 and TRBJ2-5 were the favored segments.

The sequencing used peripheral blood mononuclear cells (PBMCs), collected when the disease was refractory, from a patient treated with antithyroid drugs. This receptor was identified in a woman in her forties with Graves disease. The V and J genes are TRBV28 and TRBJ1-2, with D possibly matching TRBD1 (5 bases). CDR3 bases: TGTGCCAGCAGTTTAAGGGGAAACTATGGCTACACCTTC. Its translation: CASSLRGNYGYTF.